The 22 T cell receptor beta chains reported below all come from one sample, sequenced in a study of cytomegalovirus exposure and HLA in healthy donors. PCR primers comprised 60 Vbeta and 13 Jbeta primers. The assay was immunoSEQ multiplex PCR, and TCRdb's table has in-frame clones only and misses some. The sample has about 140,000 clones; about 61% are singletons. Sequencing used PBMCs. Receptors originate from a woman in her thirties or forties in good health and CMV-seronegative.

This clone was counted only a few times. The same CDR3 is also encoded by other DNA sequences in this sample. The chain has TRBV10-3 and TRBJ1-3; 7 positions agree with TRBD1. The CDR3 is 14 amino acids. Unmatched junction bases numbered 5, after V lost 7 bases and J lost 2 bases. Germline-derived CDR1 and CDR2 are ENHRY and SYGVKD. The CDR3 nucleotides are TGTGCCATCATCGACAGGGTGGCTGGAAACACCATATATTTT. Translated, it gives CAIIDRVAGNTIYF.

This rearrangement joins TRBV19 to TRBJ1-2; a weak D match, TRBD1 (6 bases). V gave up 5 bases and J gave up 1 base, with 20 bases separating them. Germline CDR1 and CDR2: LNHDA and SQIVND (reference sequence). CDR3 length: 17 amino acids. Written as DNA, the CDR3 is TGTGCCAGTAGTTCAAGTACCCGGACAGTCTTTAACTATGGCTACACCTTC. Translating it yields CASSSSTRTVFNYGYTF.

This clone came up a few times. The chain combines TRBV5-4 with TRBJ1-2; maybe TRBD1 (6 bases). CDR3 length equals 14 residues. Germline loops: CDR1 SGHNT, CDR2 YYREEE (reference sequence). With 0 bases removed from V and 7 bases from J, the gap between germline ends came to 13 bases. CDR3 sequence: CASSLDRDMGGYTF. Written as DNA, the CDR3 is TGTGCCAGCAGCTTGGACAGGGACATGGGTGGCTACACCTTC.

This clone was seen only a few times. The chain recombines TRBV15 with TRBJ2-1; 8 bases line up with TRBD2. Per germline, CDR1 LNHNV and CDR2 YYDKDF (reference sequence). Germline trimming cut 4 bases from V and 1 base from J; bases unmatched to any gene: 3. The CDR3 is made up of 15 amino acids. CDR3 amino acids: CATSTGGGSYNEQFF. The DNA for the CDR3 is TGTGCCACCAGCACCGGGGGGGGGTCCTACAATGAGCAGTTCTTC.

This chain links TRBV19 with TRBJ1-2; 8 bases match TRBD1. The CDR3 is 13 amino acids. Germline CDR1 reads LNHDA; CDR2 reads SQIVND (reference sequence). Unmatched junction bases numbered 3, after V lost 5 bases and J lost 4 bases. CDR3 sequence reads: CASSPGTGYGYTF. CDR3 nucleotide sequence: TGTGCCAGTAGTCCTGGGACAGGCTATGGCTACACCTTC.

V usage is TRBV9 and J usage is TRBJ1-6; 10 bases align to TRBD1. The V segment lost 3 bases and the J segment 10 bases; nucleotides outside the gene matches: 4. CDR1 and CDR2 from the germline V gene are SGDLS and YYNGEE. This CDR3 comprises 14 residues. CDR3 residues: CASSAGTGVSPLHF. CDR3 DNA: TGTGCCAGCAGCGCCGGGACAGGGGTCTCACCCCTCCACTTT. The whole variable domain, remainder taken from reference TRBV9 and TRBJ1-6, is DSGVTQTPKHLITATGQRVTLRCSPRSGDLSVYWYQQSLDQGLQFLIQYYNGEERAKGNILERFSAQQFPDLHSELNLSSLELGDSALYFCASSAGTGVSPLHFGNGTRLTVT.

This chain connects TRBV5-4 to TRBJ1-2; D uncertain. Germline CDR1 reads SGHNT; CDR2 reads YYREEE (reference sequence). This CDR3 is 14 amino acids long. V was trimmed by 1 base and J by 4 bases, leaving 11 bases between them. The CDR3 coding sequence is TGTGCCAGCAGCTTGTCGCAGGAGGGCTATGGCTACACCTTC. Protein: CASSLSQEGYGYTF. Looking up the rest from reference TRBV5-4 and TRBJ1-2 gives the full variable domain: ETGVTQSPTHLIKTRGQQVTLRCSSQSGHNTVSWYQQALGQGPQFIFQYYREEENGRGNFPPRFSGLQFPNYSSELNVNALELDDSALYLCASSLSQEGYGYTFGSGTRLTVV.

The genes are TRBV7-9 and TRBJ2-7; 8 bases line up with TRBD1. With 1 base clipped from V and 0 bases from J, the junction kept 8 bases outside the gene matches. Germline V lookup: CDR1 SEHNR, CDR2 FQNEAQ (reference sequence). The CDR3 contains 17 residues. The CDR3 DNA follows: TGTGCCAGCAGCTTAGAAGCCCGCAGGGGGCCCTCCTACGAGCAGTACTTC. It encodes CASSLEARRGPSYEQYF.

The chain uses TRBV5-1 and TRBJ2-1; 16 bases are shared with TRBD2. J gave up 3 bases and V 1 base, and 7 bases lay outside the gene matches. Per the germline V gene, CDR1 is SGHRS and CDR2 is YFSETQ. This CDR3 is 19 amino acids long. CDR3 coding DNA: TGCGCCAGCAGCTTGACGGGGACTAGCGGGGGGGCCTTCTACAATGAGCAGTTCTTC. This sequence encodes CASSLTGTSGGAFYNEQFF.

This clone was found a few times. The chain is built from TRBV9 and TRBJ1-5; 8 nucleotides line up with TRBD1. Germline values: CDR1 SGDLS, CDR2 YYNGEE. The CDR3 spans 17 residues. V lost 3 bases, J lost 6 bases, and 14 bases stayed unmatched. This chain's CDR3 is CASSGAGQVLSGQPQHF. The DNA of the CDR3 is TGTGCCAGCAGCGGAGCGGGACAGGTCCTTTCAGGTCAGCCCCAGCATTTT.

The chain links TRBV9 to TRBJ1-2; 10 nucleotides align to TRBD1. Germline loops: CDR1 SGDLS, CDR2 YYNGEE. After removal of 0 bases from V and 8 bases from J, the junction contained 1 base not matched to a gene. CDR3 length: 13 residues. Here the CDR3 reads CASSVGTGGGYTF. The CDR3 coding sequence is TGTGCCAGCAGCGTAGGGACAGGGGGAGGCTACACCTTC.

The chain couples TRBV28 to TRBJ2-7; 7 nucleotides agree with TRBD2. CDR3 size: 14 residues. The V gene's germline CDR1 is MDHEN and CDR2 SYDVKM. The junction had 5 bases not matched to a gene; V was cut back by 3 bases and J by 3 bases. CDR3 in DNA: TGTGCCAGCAGTTTCGGGGGGACCAACTACGAGCAGTACTTC. Residues: CASSFGGTNYEQYF.

In this sample, this clone turned up a few times. The chain couples TRBV5-8 to TRBJ2-7; 8 nucleotides align to TRBD1. The CDR3 extends over 15 amino acids. Germline V CDR1 and CDR2: SGHTS, YDEGEE. Germline trimming cut 0 bases from V and 3 bases from J; bases unmatched to any gene: 5. The CDR3 protein is CASSLDGRGLYEQYF. The CDR3 bases are TGTGCCAGCAGCTTGGACGGCAGGGGGCTCTACGAGCAGTACTTC.

The chain links TRBV29-1 to TRBJ1-1, with TRBD1 matching 9 bases. Germline V gene data show CDR1 as SQVTM and CDR2 as ANQGSEA. V lost 6 bases and J lost 6; bases outside the gene matches: 5. The CDR3 length is 12 residues. CDR3: CSVGDRVPEAFF. The CDR3 DNA follows: TGCAGCGTGGGGGACAGGGTCCCTGAAGCTTTCTTT.

This chain connects TRBV29-1 to TRBJ2-3; TRBD1 matches 12 bases. The trim removed 2 bases at V and 14 bases at J, leaving 8 bases unmatched. The CDR3 has 13 amino acids. In germline, CDR1 is SQVTM, CDR2 ANQGSEA. In DNA form, the CDR3 reads TGCAGCGTTGAATTTCGGGACAGGGGGCAACGGTATTTT. This codes for CSVEFRDRGQRYF.

The chain carries TRBV7-2 and TRBJ1-4; 7 bases agree with TRBD1. Trimming cost V 1 base and J 14 bases; bases outside gene matches: 13. Germline CDR1 is SGHTA and CDR2 is FQGNSA. The CDR3 sequence is 15 residues long. The CDR3 sequence is CASSLGRQGGSLLFF. CDR3 nucleotides: TGTGCCAGCAGCTTAGGGCGACAGGGAGGATCGTTGCTGTTTTTT.

This clone was recorded a few times. This chain's CDR3 is CASSFTGLAADTQYF. The CDR3 coding sequence is TGTGCCAGCAGTTTTACGGGACTAGCGGCAGATACGCAGTATTTT. The chain employs TRBV27 and TRBJ2-3; 11 nucleotides line up with TRBD2. From germline, CDR1 is MNHEY and CDR2 SMNVEV (reference sequence). Germline trimming cut 3 bases from V and 4 bases from J; bases unmatched to any gene: 3. The CDR3 loop spans 15 amino acids.

This clone was observed a few times. The chain recombines TRBV5-1 with TRBJ2-3; 10 bases align to TRBD1. The V segment lost 0 bases and the J segment 2 bases; nucleotides outside the gene matches: 3. The germline V gene has CDR1 SGHRS and CDR2 YFSETQ. The CDR3 totals 16 residues. The CDR3 nucleotides are TGCGCCAGCAGCTTGGGGGACAGGGGCCACACAGATACGCAGTATTTT. Translated, it gives CASSLGDRGHTDTQYF. The variable domain in full, completed from reference TRBV5-1 and TRBJ2-3, reads KAGVTQTPRYLIKTRGQQVTLSCSPISGHRSVSWYQQTPGQGLQFLFEYFSETQRNKGNFPGRFSGRQFSNSRSEMNVSTLELGDSALYLCASSLGDRGHTDTQYFGPGTRLTVL.

This clone was found once. The gene calls are TRBV29-1 and TRBJ2-5, with TRBD2 as a possible D gene (6 bases). Germline values: CDR1 SQVTM, CDR2 ANQGSEA. There are 13 residues in the CDR3. V gave up 3 bases and J gave up 3 bases, with 11 bases separating them. DNA of the CDR3: TGCAGCGTTGAGAGGGGACTCAAAGAGACCCAGTACTTC. It translates to CSVERGLKETQYF.

The V gene is TRBV20-1, the J gene TRBJ1-1; possible D gene TRBD1, 5 bases. Trimming cost V 3 bases and J 6 bases, with 8 bases left between them. Germline V gives CDR1 DFQATT, CDR2 SNEGSKA (reference sequence). This CDR3 is 11 amino acids long. DNA of the CDR3: TGCAGTGCTAGCGCGGGACCTGAAGCTTTCTTT. This encodes CSASAGPEAFF.

This clone was counted a few times. The CDR3 coding sequence is TGTGCCAGCAGCCTACAGTCAACTAATGAAAAACTGTTTTTT. As protein: CASSLQSTNEKLFF. The V call is TRBV7-6, the J call TRBJ1-4; D not resolved. The CDR3 runs 14 residues. CDR1 is SGHVS and CDR2 is FNYEAQ in the germline V gene. Trimming removed 5 bases at V and 0 bases at J, with 7 bases between.

This clone was counted between two and nine times. The genes are TRBV5-1 and TRBJ2-3, with TRBD2 matching 13 bases. The CDR3 length is 15 residues. The germline gives CDR1 SGHRS, CDR2 YFSETQ. V lost 5 bases and J lost 2; bases outside the gene matches: 2. The DNA of the CDR3 is TGCGCCAGCAGGGGGACTAGCGGGGTCACAGATACGCAGTATTTT. This codes for CASRGTSGVTDTQYF.